Listed below are T cell receptor beta chains from one sample, sequenced in a study of T cell changes during pregnancy in multiple sclerosis. Sequencing was performed with immunoSEQ multiplex PCR; in TCRdb, only in-frame clones are kept and a portion is missing. The sample records about 74,000 clones, about nine tenths being singletons. This sample comprised peripheral blood, obtained after pregnancy. These receptors came from a female donor in good health, enrolled as a control in a pregnancy study. The CDR3 runs from the conserved cysteine through the conserved F or W. A D gene is named only where the DNA matches it firmly. Rows may omit the clone size; those that give it use once, few, many or a size class.

v_call,d_call,clone_size,j_call,cdr3_nt,cdr3_aa
TRBV2,.,few,TRBJ2-1,TGTGCCAGCAGTGCCAGGGACTTCAGGGAACACAATGAGCAGTTCTTC,CASSARDFREHNEQFF
TRBV14,.,.,TRBJ2-7,TGTGCCAGCAGCCCCAGCTCGACTTACGAGCAGTACTTC,CASSPSSTYEQYF
TRBV7-8,TRBD2,.,TRBJ2-6,TGTGCCAGCAGCGGTAGCGGGAGTCTCTCTGGGGCCAACGTCCTGACTTTC,CASSGSGSLSGANVLTF
TRBV6-5,TRBD2,once,TRBJ2-7,TGTGCCAGCAGTCCCCGGACTAGCGTACCCTACGAGCAGTACTTC,CASSPRTSVPYEQYF
TRBV7-2,TRBD1,.,TRBJ1-1,TGTGCCAGCCAGGGACAGGTTAACACTGAAGCTTTCTTT,CASQGQVNTEAFF
TRBV4-2,.,once,TRBJ2-7,TGTGCCAGCAGCCAACAGGGGATGAATGACGACGAGCAGTACTTC,CASSQQGMNDDEQYF
TRBV5-4,.,.,TRBJ2-6,TGTGCCAGCAGCCTAAGGGGGATAGGTATCTCTGGGGCCAACGTCCTGACTTTC,CASSLRGIGISGANVLTF
TRBV4-3,TRBD1,.,TRBJ2-7,TGCGCCAGCAGCCGCTGGGCAGGGGGCTCCTACGAGCAGTACTTC,CASSRWAGGSYEQYF
TRBV30,TRBD1,.,TRBJ2-1,TGTGCCTGGAGTACAGGGGCCTACAATGAGCAGTTCTTC,CAWSTGAYNEQFF
TRBV7-8,.,.,TRBJ1-2,TGTGCCAGCAGCTTGTATCTTGCAGGGGATGGCTACACCTTC,CASSLYLAGDGYTF
TRBV9,.,.,TRBJ1-6,TGTGCCAGCAGCCCGACACAGGGAAATAATTCACCCCTCCACTTT,CASSPTQGNNSPLHF
TRBV7-2,.,.,TRBJ2-3,TGTGCCAGCAGCTTTGGAGCTAGCGTTAGCACAGATACGCAGTATTTT,CASSFGASVSTDTQYF
TRBV28,.,.,TRBJ2-1,TGTGCCAGCAGTTTGCCCGGGGATGAGCAGTTCTTC,CASSLPGDEQFF
TRBV6-1,.,.,TRBJ2-5,TGTGCCATCGAATTATGGGGGCGTTTGGAGACCCAGTACTTC,CAIELWGRLETQYF
TRBV9,.,.,TRBJ2-2,TGTGCCAGCAGCGCCTGGGACGGAGGGACCGGGGAGCTGTTTTTT,CASSAWDGGTGELFF
TRBV19,.,.,TRBJ2-3,TGTGCCAGTAGAGTATTTCCTCAGGCTGATACGCAGTATTTT,CASRVFPQADTQYF
TRBV6-4,.,.,TRBJ2-6,TGTGCCAGCAAGATTGAGAGCTCTGGGGCCAACGTCCTGACTTTC,CASKIESSGANVLTF
TRBV9,.,once,TRBJ2-5,TGTGCCAGCAGCACTAACCAAGAGACCCAGTACTTC,CASSTNQETQYF
TRBV29-1,TRBD1,.,TRBJ1-1,TGCAGCGCTACAGACAGGGCTGAAGCTTTCTTT,CSATDRAEAFF
TRBV7-9,.,medium-sized,TRBJ1-6,TGTGCCAGCAGCCTCGTAGAACGGAGAAATTCACCCCTCCACTTT,CASSLVERRNSPLHF
TRBV7-2,TRBD2,.,TRBJ2-1,TGTGCCAGCAGCTGGGCGGCTAGCGGGGGCGGTGGGAATGAGCAGTTCTTC,CASSWAASGGGGNEQFF
TRBV5-1,.,.,TRBJ2-7,TGCGCCAGCCGCCTCGAACAGCCAATTTCCTACGAGCAGTACTTC,CASRLEQPISYEQYF
TRBV19,TRBD2,.,TRBJ2-2,TGTGCCAGTAGTTTAGGACTAGCGGGGGGAATGAACACCGGGGAGCTGTTTTTT,CASSLGLAGGMNTGELFF
TRBV2,TRBD2,.,TRBJ2-1,TGTGCCAGCAGTGAAAGGGCTAGCGGGAGGGCCTGGGAGCAGTTCTTC,CASSERASGRAWEQFF
TRBV7-6,.,.,TRBJ2-3,TGTGCCAGCAGCTCCCACATCCCCCCGGAGCTGAGCACAGATACGCAGTATTTT,CASSSHIPPELSTDTQYF
TRBV29-1,TRBD2,.,TRBJ2-3,TGCAGCGTTGAAGGGGTTGGCGGGAGGGCCACGGATACGCAGTATTTT,CSVEGVGGRATDTQYF
TRBV14,TRBD1,few,TRBJ2-1,TGTGCCAGCAGCCAAGAGGGGACAGGGTCGGGGAATGAGCAGTTCTTC,CASSQEGTGSGNEQFF
TRBV15,.,.,TRBJ2-3,TGTGCCACCAGCAGAGGACCAGGGAGCACAGATACGCAGTATTTT,CATSRGPGSTDTQYF
TRBV9,.,.,TRBJ2-1,TGTGCCAGCAGACAGGGTTACCACAATGAGCAGTTCTTC,CASRQGYHNEQFF
TRBV6-5,TRBD1,.,TRBJ1-6,TGTGCCAGCAGAGGACAGGGGGATCCACCCCTCCACTTT,CASRGQGDPPLHF
TRBV28,TRBD2,.,TRBJ2-7,TGTGCCAGCACGGCTAGCGGGGGGACCTACGAGCAGTACTTC,CASTASGGTYEQYF
TRBV2,TRBD2,.,TRBJ2-1,TGTGCCAGCAGTCCCCAAGCGGGGGACAATGAGCAGTTCTTC,CASSPQAGDNEQFF
TRBV7-2,.,once,TRBJ2-3,TGTGCCAGCAGCTTCAGCGGGTGGAGTGGCACAGATACGCAGTATTTT,CASSFSGWSGTDTQYF
TRBV10-3,.,.,TRBJ2-3,TGTGCCATCCAGGCTGCCACAGATACGCAGTATTTT,CAIQAATDTQYF
TRBV7-9,.,.,TRBJ2-3,TGTGCCAGCAGCTTTAGCGCAGATACGCAGTATTTT,CASSFSADTQYF
TRBV11-3,TRBD2,.,TRBJ2-2,TGTGCCAGCAGCTCCTGGACTAGCGAGTACACCGGGGAGCTGTTTTTT,CASSSWTSEYTGELFF
TRBV27,TRBD2,.,TRBJ2-7,TGTGCCAGCAGGGGGGGGACTAGCTCCTACGAGCAGTACTTC,CASRGGTSSYEQYF
TRBV5-1,TRBD1,once,TRBJ2-5,TGCGCCAGCAGCTTTCGCAGGGGGCAAGAGACCCAGTACTTC,CASSFRRGQETQYF
TRBV19,TRBD2,.,TRBJ2-1,TGTGCCAGTAGTGGGGCGGGGGGCACACTTTACAATGAGCAGTTCTTC,CASSGAGGTLYNEQFF
TRBV5-6,TRBD2,.,TRBJ2-7,TGTGCCAGCAGCTTAGGACTAGTCGAGCAGTACTTC,CASSLGLVEQYF
TRBV2,TRBD1,.,TRBJ1-5,TGTGCCAGCAGCCCCGACAGGGGCGGGCAGCCCCAGCATTTT,CASSPDRGGQPQHF
TRBV5-1,.,few,TRBJ1-1,TGCGCCACCCGGGACACCTCGAACACTGAAGCTTTCTTT,CATRDTSNTEAFF
TRBV28,TRBD1,.,TRBJ1-5,TGTGCCAGCAGACCTGGGACAGGGTCAGGTCAGCCCCAGCATTTT,CASRPGTGSGQPQHF
TRBV27,.,.,TRBJ1-5,TGTGCCAGCACCCCAAAGGGGTTTAGGCAGCCCCAGCATTTT,CASTPKGFRQPQHF
TRBV27,.,.,TRBJ2-1,TGTGCCAGCACCCTAACAGGGAACGACTACAATGAGCAGTTCTTC,CASTLTGNDYNEQFF
TRBV28,TRBD1,.,TRBJ1-6,TGTGCCAGCATAGGGCAGGGGGCAACTAATTCACCCCTCCACTTT,CASIGQGATNSPLHF
TRBV27,.,.,TRBJ2-7,TGTGCCAGCAGTCAGCCACAGGGACCGCAGTACTTC,CASSQPQGPQYF
TRBV11-2,TRBD1,.,TRBJ2-5,TGTGCCAGCAGCCGGACAGGGGCAACGAAGACCCAGTACTTC,CASSRTGATKTQYF
TRBV28,TRBD2,.,TRBJ2-5,TGTGCCAGCATGCCCGGGGGGGCGGACCAAGAGACCCAGTACTTC,CASMPGGADQETQYF
TRBV6-1,TRBD2,.,TRBJ2-7,TGTGCCAGCAGGGAAACAGCGGGGACCTACGAGCAGTACTTC,CASRETAGTYEQYF
TRBV7-2,TRBD2,.,TRBJ2-5,TGTGCCAGCAGCTTGCTAGCGGGAGGCTTAGAGACCCAGTACTTC,CASSLLAGGLETQYF
TRBV12-5,.,.,TRBJ2-1,TGTGCTAGTGGTTTGAGCGATGAGCAGTTCTTC,CASGLSDEQFF
TRBV7-3,.,.,TRBJ2-5,TGTGCCAGCAGCACGGCCGGGACTTGGAAAACCCAGTACTTC,CASSTAGTWKTQYF
TRBV2,.,.,TRBJ1-5,TGTGCCAGCAGCGATTCGAGTGGCAATCAGCCCCAGCATTTT,CASSDSSGNQPQHF
TRBV6-5,TRBD2,.,TRBJ2-1,TGTGCCAGCAGTTACGGGACTATCAATGAGCAGTTCTTC,CASSYGTINEQFF
TRBV5-3,TRBD1,.,TRBJ2-4,TGTGCCAGAAGCTCCTCCTTGGACAGGGGGTCGTCCAAAAACATTCAGTACTTC,CARSSSLDRGSSKNIQYF
TRBV7-2,TRBD2,few,TRBJ2-1,TGTGCCAGCAGCTTACTAGCGGGAGGGCCCTATGAGCAGTTCTTC,CASSLLAGGPYEQFF